The 20 T cell receptor beta chains below were found in one sample sequenced in a study of sequential checkpoint blockade in melanoma (dated by TCRdb to about 2019). The sample's treatment or condition label is to be understood as: randomized to nivolumab then ipilimumab (arm A) or the reverse (arm B). Receptor libraries were prepared by the immunoSEQ multiplex PCR assay. As stored in TCRdb, this immuneACCESS dataset retains in-frame rearrangements with V and J assigned. A fraction of the clones does not appear; measured against another copy, unresolved V genes explain less than half of the discrepancy, and the remainder lacks a known reason. The sample contains 37,000 or so clones, roughly 32% of them found a single time. The ten largest clonotypes hold 1.5% to 2% of the sample. The specimen was tumor tissue (inferred from file names), collected from a patient given nivolumab and ipilimumab in sequence. The receptors stem from a human donor with melanoma.

This clone occurred a few times. The V gene is TRBV30, the J gene TRBJ2-2; no clear D gene. V lost 0 bases and J 3 bases, leaving 11 bases between the germline ends. The CDR3 sequence is 15 residues long. Germline V gives CDR1 GTSNPN, CDR2 SVGIG (reference sequence). The CDR3 region is CAWSVRLYDTGELFF. Here the CDR3 DNA reads TGTGCCTGGAGTGTACGACTCTATGACACCGGGGAGCTGTTTTTT.

This clone was detected many times. The chain carries TRBV6-8 and TRBJ1-2; 10 nucleotides agree with TRBD1. This CDR3 has 15 residues. The germline CDR1 and CDR2 sequences are MNHGY and SAAAGT. V was clipped by 7 bases and J by 4 bases; unmatched bases: 9. The CDR3 bases are TGTGCCAGCAAGTCGGGGACAGGGGTGTTCTATGGCTACACCTTC. Encoded protein: CASKSGTGVFYGYTF.

The chain links TRBV5-1 to TRBJ1-5, with 9 bases aligning to TRBD1. V trimming: 3 bases; J trimming: 4 bases; junction bases outside the gene matches: 2. CDR1 SGHRS and CDR2 YFSETQ come from the germline V gene. The CDR3 runs to 14 residues. CDR3 sequence: CASSSGQGNQPQHF. The CDR3 nucleotides read TGCGCCAGCAGCTCCGGACAGGGGAATCAGCCCCAGCATTTT. Drawing the rest from reference TRBV5-1 and TRBJ1-5, the complete variable domain is KAGVTQTPRYLIKTRGQQVTLSCSPISGHRSVSWYQQTPGQGLQFLFEYFSETQRNKGNFPGRFSGRQFSNSRSEMNVSTLELGDSALYLCASSSGQGNQPQHFGDGTRLSIL.

This chain links TRBV5-1 with TRBJ1-3, with D uncertain. Between the trimmed V and J ends, which lost 1 base and 0 bases, there was a span of 5 bases. CDR3 length equals 14 residues. Germline V gene lookup returns CDR1 SGHRS and CDR2 YFSETQ. CDR3 loop: CASSLQTSGNTIYF. DNA of the CDR3: TGCGCCAGCAGCTTGCAGACCTCTGGAAACACCATATATTTT.

This clone occurred a few times. The chain recombines TRBV7-5 with TRBJ2-3; the DNA was not used to check the table's D call, TRBD1. TRBV7-5 constitutes a pseudogene. This CDR3 contains 14 residues. The CDR3 is CASSIVGLGDTQYF. Here the CDR3 DNA reads TGTGCCAGCAGTATAGTGGGGCTGGGAGATACGCAGTATTTT.

The J gene is TRBJ1-2, the V gene TRBV19; D possibly corresponds to TRBD1 (5 bases). This CDR3 is built from 16 residues. Germline CDR1 and CDR2: LNHDA and SQIVND (reference sequence). Trimming took off 1 base at V and 2 bases at J, with 14 bases between the two ends. CDR3 in DNA: TGTGCCAGTAGTATAGGGGGCCAGCTTTCCAACTATGGCTACACCTTC. Translation: CASSIGGQLSNYGYTF.

The chain joins TRBV14 to TRBJ2-2, with a possible D match to TRBD2 (6 bases). Trimming took off 3 bases at V and 2 bases at J, with 7 bases between the two ends. The germline V gene has CDR1 SGHDN and CDR2 FVKESK. The length of the CDR3 is 14 residues. The CDR3: CASSQGTNTGELFF. The CDR3 DNA reads TGTGCCAGCAGCCAGGGGACTAACACCGGGGAGCTGTTTTTT. Looking up the rest from reference TRBV14 and TRBJ2-2 gives the full variable domain: EAGVTQFPSHSVIEKGQTVTLRCDPISGHDNLYWYRRVMGKEIKFLLHFVKESKQDESGMPNNRFLAERTGGTYSTLKVQPAELEDSGVYFCASSQGTNTGELFFGEGSRLTVL.

This clone was detected only a few times. The chain employs TRBV7-2 and TRBJ1-1; perhaps TRBD1 as D (6 bases). The V gene lost 3 bases and the J gene lost 5 bases, with 10 bases spanning the gap. In germline, CDR1 is SGHTA, CDR2 FQGNSA. The CDR3 contains 13 residues. The CDR3: CASSFQGRTEAFF. The CDR3, as DNA: TGTGCCAGCAGCTTCCAGGGGCGTACTGAAGCTTTCTTT.

The chain has TRBV9 and TRBJ2-7; D gene uncertain. The CDR3 contains 13 residues. The V gene lost 4 bases and the J gene lost 3 bases, with 11 bases spanning the gap. Germline assignment: CDR1 SGDLS and CDR2 YYNGEE. The CDR3 region has the DNA TGTGCCAGCAGCCTCTCTTCGAGCTACGAGCAGTACTTC. It encodes CASSLSSSYEQYF. Supplemented by reference TRBV9 and TRBJ2-7, the full variable domain reads DSGVTQTPKHLITATGQRVTLRCSPRSGDLSVYWYQQSLDQGLQFLIQYYNGEERAKGNILERFSAQQFPDLHSELNLSSLELGDSALYFCASSLSSSYEQYFGPGTRLTVT.

This sequence joins TRBV5-1 and TRBJ1-3; D gene uncertain. V gave up 0 bases and J gave up 0 bases, with 10 bases separating them. In germline, CDR1 is SGHRS, CDR2 YFSETQ. The CDR3 length is 16 residues. Written as DNA, the CDR3 is TGCGCCAGCAGCTTGGGAAGTGTACTCTCTGGAAACACCATATATTTT. Amino acids: CASSLGSVLSGNTIYF.

The sample holds a few counts of this clone. The chain combines TRBV9 with TRBJ1-4; TRBD1 aligns across 9 bases. Germline CDR1 is SGDLS and CDR2 is YYNGEE. There are 14 residues in the CDR3. Trimming cost V 5 bases and J 6 bases; bases outside gene matches: 5. The CDR3 region has the DNA TGTGCCAGCAGTGAGGGACAGGGCCATGAAAAACTGTTTTTT. Residues: CASSEGQGHEKLFF.

The rearrangement uses TRBV5-1 and TRBJ2-1; TRBD2 aligns across 10 bases. This CDR3 comprises 17 residues. The junction had 11 bases not matched to a gene; V was cut back by 4 bases and J by 4 bases. CDR1 and CDR2 from the germline V gene are SGHRS and YFSETQ. The DNA of the CDR3 is TGCGCCAGCAGCCACTTCCGGACTAGCGGAACTTACAATGAGCAGTTCTTC. Translating gives CASSHFRTSGTYNEQFF.

This clone came up a few times. The chain uses TRBV28 and TRBJ2-2, with D possibly TRBD2 on 5 matching bases. Trimming took off 3 bases at V and 5 bases at J, with 16 bases between the two ends. The length of the CDR3 is 16 residues. Germline V gene lookup returns CDR1 MDHEN and CDR2 SYDVKM. This CDR3 is CASSFLRGFGTGELFF. DNA for the CDR3: TGTGCCAGCAGTTTTCTCCGGGGATTCGGAACCGGGGAGCTGTTTTTT. The variable domain in full, completed from reference TRBV28 and TRBJ2-2, reads DVKVTQSSRYLVKRTGEKVFLECVQDMDHENMFWYRQDPGLGLRLIYFSYDVKMKEKGDIPEGYSVSREKKERFSLILESASTNQTSMYLCASSFLRGFGTGELFFGEGSRLTVL.

This clone was seen repeatedly, ten times or more. This chain uses TRBV11-3 with TRBJ2-1; 10 nucleotides line up with TRBD1. V gave up 5 bases and J gave up 4 bases; unmatched junction bases: 5. The CDR3 loop spans 15 amino acids. Germline assignment: CDR1 SGHNT and CDR2 YENEEA. Here the CDR3 reads CASSLLGQGYNEQFF. DNA of the CDR3: TGTGCCAGCAGCCTGCTGGGACAGGGGTACAATGAGCAGTTCTTC.

This clone was counted between two and nine times. The chain employs TRBV9 and TRBJ1-3, with 10 bases matching TRBD1. The CDR3 is 15 amino acids. V shed 3 bases, J shed 6 bases, and the junction held 6 bases outside the gene matches. The germline V gene encodes CDR1 SGDLS and CDR2 YYNGEE. The CDR3 region is CASSAGQGVVNTIYF. CDR3 in DNA: TGTGCCAGCAGCGCCGGACAGGGGGTAGTAAACACCATATATTTT.

The V call is TRBV18, the J call TRBJ1-6; TRBD1 agrees at 9 bases. V dropped 3 bases and J dropped 10; count of bases not matched to a gene: 4. The CDR3 runs 14 residues. Germline CDR1 KGHSH, CDR2 LQKENI. The CDR3 nucleotides read TGTGCCAGCTCACCGGGACAGGGAAGGTCACCCCTCCACTTT. The encoded protein is CASSPGQGRSPLHF.

This clone was counted between two and nine times. The chain employs TRBV6-8 and TRBJ2-2; 14 bases align to TRBD2. The CDR3 is 18 residues long. Looked up from germline, CDR1 is MNHGY and CDR2 is SAAAGT. V lost 7 bases and J lost 3; bases outside the gene matches: 10. CDR3 bases: TGTGCCAGCACCCGACGGACTAGCGGGGGGACCTACACCGGGGAGCTGTTTTTT. The encoded protein is CASTRRTSGGTYTGELFF.

This clone qualifies as medium-sized (0.01 to 0.1%). The rearrangement joins TRBV29-1 to TRBJ1-5; D ambiguous. Germline CDR1 is SQVTM and CDR2 is ANQGSEA. The V and J ends lost 6 bases and 0 bases respectively, with 12 bases between them. The CDR3 extends over 14 amino acids. The CDR3 coding sequence is TGCAGCGTCGATACGGGAAATAGCAATCAGCCCCAGCATTTT. Amino acid sequence: CSVDTGNSNQPQHF. Together with reference TRBV29-1 and TRBJ1-5, the CDR3 gives the full variable domain: SAVISQKPSRDICQRGTSLTIQCQVDSQVTMMFWYRQQPGQSLTLIATANQGSEATYESGFVIDKFPISRPNLTFSTLTVSNMSPEDSSIYLCSVDTGNSNQPQHFGDGTRLSIL.

This clone was seen more than once but under ten times. The genes are TRBV11-3 and TRBJ2-6; D possibly uses TRBD1 or TRBD2 (5 bases each). Germline V lookup: CDR1 SGHNT, CDR2 YENEEA. V shed 3 bases and J shed 0 bases, with 12 bases lying between them. The CDR3 totals 17 residues. The CDR3 spells CASSFPGRNSGANVLTF. The CDR3 DNA is TGTGCCAGCAGCTTTCCGGGACGGAACTCTGGGGCCAACGTCCTGACTTTC.

The gene calls are TRBV28 and TRBJ1-1; 8 bases fit TRBD1. Unmatched junction bases numbered 10, after V lost 9 bases and J lost 1 base. The CDR3 is 15 amino acids. Germline V gene sequence: CDR1 MDHEN, CDR2 SYDVKM. CDR3 residues: CASRNSGTGNTEAFF. The CDR3 coding sequence is TGTGCCAGTAGGAATTCCGGGACAGGGAACACTGAAGCTTTCTTT.